The next 26 T cell receptor beta chains were all read from a single sample in a study of cytomegalovirus exposure and HLA in healthy donors. This table comes from immunoSEQ multiplex PCR, and its TCRdb copy is limited to in-frame clones, with some not included. Of around 50,000 clones in the sample, approximately 95% are singletons; the top ten hold roughly 5.8%. Sequenced material: PBMCs. Every receptor here comes from a young woman in good health and CMV-seronegative.

The chain has TRBV19 and TRBJ1-4; D is unresolved. This CDR3 spans 12 amino acids. V dropped 3 bases and J dropped 8 bases, with 7 bases sitting between them. CDR1 is LNHDA and CDR2 is SQIVND in the germline V gene (reference sequence). The CDR3 bases are TGTGCCAGTAGTATGGGCACAGAAAAACTGTTTTTT. As protein: CASSMGTEKLFF.

The gene calls are TRBV4-1 and TRBJ2-3; no clear D. The germline CDR1 and CDR2 sequences are MGHRA and YSYEKL. V dropped 4 bases and J dropped 0 bases, with 5 bases sitting between them. CDR3 length equals 13 residues. The CDR3 spells CASSPPSTDTQYF. The CDR3 nucleotides read TGCGCCAGCAGCCCCCCTAGCACAGATACGCAGTATTTT.

This clone has only one observation. The chain carries TRBV7-2 and TRBJ1-2; possible D gene TRBD1, 6 bases. The CDR3 totals 13 residues. Trimming pared 5 bases from V and 8 bases from J, leaving 15 bases between. From germline, CDR1 is SGHTA and CDR2 FQGNSA. CDR3 bases: TGTGCCAGCAGCCAGGGGCCCGGGGACGGCTACACCTTC. This sequence encodes CASSQGPGDGYTF. Variable domain in full (rest from reference TRBV7-2 and TRBJ1-2): GAGVSQSPSNKVTEKGKDVELRCDPISGHTALYWYRQSLGQGLEFLIYFQGNSAPDKSGLPSDRFSAERTGGSVSTLTIQRTQQEDSAVYLCASSQGPGDGYTFGSGTRLTVV.

J is TRBJ2-5 and V is TRBV5-8; 9 bases align to TRBD2. V was pared by 0 bases and J by 4 bases, with 16 bases of the junction left unmatched. There are 19 residues in the CDR3. Germline CDR1 SGHTS, CDR2 YDEGEE. The CDR3 bases are TGTGCCAGCAGCTTGGAGTATTGGGGCGGGAGGGCCTCAGCAGAGACCCAGTACTTC. Translated: CASSLEYWGGRASAETQYF.

The CDR3 loop is CASSLKTRDIPGQPQHF. DNA of the CDR3: TGTGCCAGCAGCTTGAAAACCCGGGACATCCCAGGGCAGCCCCAGCATTTT. V usage is TRBV7-8 and J usage is TRBJ1-5; perhaps TRBD1 as D (6 bases). CDR1 and CDR2 (germline): SGHVS, FQNEAQ. The V end was cut by 3 bases, the J end by 7 bases, with 22 bases between. There are 17 residues in the CDR3.

The CDR3 coding sequence is TGTGCCAGTAGTCGAGGGAGGACAGGGTCGAACGAGCAGTACTTC. Translation: CASSRGRTGSNEQYF. J is TRBJ2-7 and V is TRBV19; 8 bases map to TRBD1. From germline, CDR1 is LNHDA and CDR2 SQIVND (reference sequence). This CDR3 region has 15 residues. V lost 5 bases and J lost 5; bases outside the gene matches: 11.

This chain uses TRBV5-1 with TRBJ2-3; no clear D. V lost 0 bases and J lost 4, with 9 bases in between. The CDR3 totals 14 residues. Germline values: CDR1 SGHRS, CDR2 YFSETQ. CDR3 sequence: CASSLDLSSDTQYF. Here the CDR3 DNA reads TGCGCCAGCAGCTTGGATCTATCCTCAGATACGCAGTATTTT.

The chain links TRBV13 to TRBJ2-1; D is unclear. Trimming left V 4 bases short and J 0 bases short, with 7 bases between. From germline, CDR1 is PRHDT and CDR2 FYEKMQ (reference sequence). The CDR3 spans 14 residues. The CDR3 loop reads CASSSSTSYNEQFF. DNA of the CDR3: TGTGCCAGCAGCTCTTCTACCTCCTACAATGAGCAGTTCTTC.

The rearrangement links TRBV28 to TRBJ2-7; 7 bases are a match to TRBD1. V trimming: 3 bases; J trimming: 2 bases; junction bases outside the gene matches: 1. CDR1 is MDHEN, CDR2 SYDVKM, per germline. This CDR3 is 13 amino acids long. CDR3 sequence reads: CASSLRGPYEQYF. In DNA form, the CDR3 reads TGTGCCAGCAGTTTGAGGGGGCCCTACGAGCAGTACTTC.

This sequence joins TRBV7-2 and TRBJ2-3; 8 positions match TRBD1. This CDR3 comprises 16 residues. Germline V gene lookup returns CDR1 SGHTA and CDR2 FQGNSA. V shed 5 bases, J shed 4 bases, and the junction held 11 bases outside the gene matches. In nucleotides, the CDR3 is TGTGCCAGCAGCGGAAGCCAGGGGGCTAGCTCAGATACGCAGTATTTT. This gives the protein CASSGSQGASSDTQYF.

V and J are TRBV9 and TRBJ2-1; TRBD2 matches 7 bases. CDR3 length equals 15 residues. The junction had 8 bases not matched to a gene; V was cut back by 3 bases and J by 5 bases. Looked up from germline, CDR1 is SGDLS and CDR2 is YYNGEE. CDR3 sequence reads: CASSGKRDYDNEQFF. CDR3 nucleotides: TGTGCCAGCAGCGGGAAGCGGGACTACGACAATGAGCAGTTCTTC. The variable domain in full, with the rest retrieved from reference TRBV9 and TRBJ2-1, is DSGVTQTPKHLITATGQRVTLRCSPRSGDLSVYWYQQSLDQGLQFLIQYYNGEERAKGNILERFSAQQFPDLHSELNLSSLELGDSALYFCASSGKRDYDNEQFFGPGTRLTVL.

The chain joins TRBV7-9 to TRBJ1-3; perhaps TRBD1 as D (6 bases). V was trimmed by 5 bases and J by 0 bases, leaving 8 bases between them. The CDR3 consists of 14 residues. Germline V gene lookup returns CDR1 SEHNR and CDR2 FQNEAQ (reference sequence). For the CDR3, the DNA is TGTGCCAGCAGCGGACAGCTCTCTGGAAACACCATATATTTT. Protein sequence: CASSGQLSGNTIYF.

The rearrangement joins TRBV2 to TRBJ1-5; 12 bases fit TRBD1. V lost 5 bases, J lost 6 bases, and 8 bases stayed unmatched. The germline V gene encodes CDR1 SNHLY and CDR2 FYNNEI. This CDR3 contains 16 residues. This CDR3 is CASSLSGTGGSQPQHF. The CDR3, as DNA: TGTGCCAGCAGTCTTTCTGGGACAGGGGGCAGTCAGCCCCAGCATTTT.

The chain carries TRBV5-1 and TRBJ1-5, with 7 positions matching TRBD1. Germline-derived CDR1 and CDR2 are SGHRS and YFSETQ. Trimming at V came to 2 bases and at J to 2 bases, leaving 10 bases not matched to a gene. The CDR3 runs 17 residues. The CDR3 loop is CASSLYRTGECNQPQHF. CDR3 nucleotide sequence: TGCGCCAGCAGCTTATACCGGACAGGTGAGTGCAATCAGCCCCAGCATTTT.

As regards this clone: Other nucleotide sequences from this sample produce the same CDR3. The J gene is TRBJ2-1, the V gene TRBV30; possibly TRBD1 for D (5 bases). Germline V gives CDR1 GTSNPN, CDR2 SVGIG (reference sequence). The length of the CDR3 is 14 residues. V lost 2 bases and J 3 bases, leaving 11 bases between the germline ends. CDR3 in amino acids: CAWSIGVGYNEQFF. As DNA, the CDR3 is TGTGCCTGGAGTATAGGGGTAGGCTACAATGAGCAGTTCTTC.

The genes are TRBV18 and TRBJ1-4, with D possibly TRBD1 on 5 matching bases. The V end lost 6 bases, the J end lost 3 bases, and 11 bases lay between the germline ends. Germline V gives CDR1 KGHSH, CDR2 LQKENI. The CDR3 is made up of 14 amino acids. In DNA, the CDR3 is TGTGCCAGCTCTCGGGGGATATCTAATGAAAAACTGTTTTTT. Translated: CASSRGISNEKLFF.

The gene calls are TRBV2 and TRBJ2-6; no reliable D call. V was pared by 6 bases and J by 2 bases, with 11 bases between. Germline CDR1 and CDR2: SNHLY and FYNNEI. The CDR3 extends over 15 amino acids. The CDR3 DNA is TGTGCCAGCAGGACACAGAAACCTGGGGCCAACGTCCTGACTTTC. Its protein is CASRTQKPGANVLTF.

This chain's CDR3 is CASSLAGGQPSGYTF. Here the CDR3 DNA reads TGTGCCAGCAGCTTGGCCGGGGGACAGCCCTCGGGCTACACCTTC. This chain uses TRBV5-4 with TRBJ1-2; 7 positions match TRBD1. Germline values: CDR1 SGHNT, CDR2 YYREEE (reference sequence). The CDR3 sequence is 15 residues long. The V gene end was trimmed by 0 bases and the J gene end by 8 bases; junction bases not matched to a gene: 10.

The chain links TRBV6-5 to TRBJ1-3; D is ambiguous. The V and J ends lost 10 bases and 4 bases respectively, with 8 bases between them. The V gene's germline CDR1 is MNHEY and CDR2 SVGAGI. This CDR3 spans 11 amino acids. CDR3 sequence reads: CATLQGNTIYF. CDR3 coding DNA: TGTGCCACCCTTCAGGGAAACACCATATATTTT.

The CDR3 DNA reads TGCAGCGTGCCGGGAACGGGCTCCTACAATGAGCAGTTCTTC. This translates into CSVPGTGSYNEQFF. The gene calls are TRBV29-1 and TRBJ2-1, with D possibly TRBD2 on 5 matching bases. The CDR3 extends over 14 amino acids. V was cut by 6 bases and J by 0 bases, with 12 bases left in between. Germline-derived CDR1 and CDR2 are SQVTM and ANQGSEA.

The chain carries TRBV5-1 and TRBJ2-5; D call uncertain. The V gene lost 0 bases and the J gene lost 1 base, with 7 bases spanning the gap. This CDR3 spans 14 amino acids. Looked up from germline, CDR1 is SGHRS and CDR2 is YFSETQ. CDR3: CASSLGYGQETQYF. CDR3 bases: TGCGCCAGCAGCTTGGGTTACGGCCAAGAGACCCAGTACTTC.

For the CDR3, the DNA is TGTGCCATCAGTGAGGTTTTCGGAGCGGGAGGCGAGGAGCTGTTTTTT. The encoded protein is CAISEVFGAGGEELFF. The V gene is TRBV10-3, the J gene TRBJ2-2; 9 nucleotides agree with TRBD2. Germline values: CDR1 ENHRY, CDR2 SYGVKD. The ends lost 2 bases at V and 10 bases at J; junction bases unmatched: 11. This CDR3 contains 16 residues.

CDR3 DNA sequence: TGTGCCAGCAGCTTAGGGGCCCAAGAGACCCAGTACTTC. Protein product: CASSLGAQETQYF. The genes are TRBV11-3 and TRBJ2-5; D is undetermined. With 1 base removed from V and 1 base from J, the gap between germline ends came to 4 bases. There are 13 residues in the CDR3. CDR1 and CDR2 from the germline V gene are SGHNT and YENEEA.

J is TRBJ2-3 and V is TRBV5-1; possibly TRBD2 for D (5 bases). V was pared by 5 bases and J by 3 bases, with 13 bases between. Germline V lookup: CDR1 SGHRS, CDR2 YFSETQ. The CDR3 length is 14 residues. The CDR3 sequence: CASRPDSDTDTQYF. The DNA of the CDR3 is TGCGCCAGCAGGCCGGATAGCGATACAGATACGCAGTATTTT.

The V and J genes are TRBV4-1 and TRBJ1-3; unclear D gene. From germline, CDR1 is MGHRA and CDR2 YSYEKL. This CDR3 has 17 amino acids. V lost 0 bases to trimming and J lost 0 bases, with 12 bases between them. The chain's CDR3 is CASSQDSSGFSGNTIYF. CDR3 DNA: TGCGCCAGCAGCCAAGACTCCAGCGGCTTCTCTGGAAACACCATATATTTT.

The rearrangement links TRBV29-1 to TRBJ1-2; D not resolved. V lost 1 base to trimming and J lost 1 base, with 10 bases between them. This CDR3 has 14 residues. Germline CDR1 is SQVTM and CDR2 is ANQGSEA. The CDR3 spells CSVEGATLNYGYTF. DNA for the CDR3: TGCAGCGTTGAAGGGGCCACGCTTAACTATGGCTACACCTTC.